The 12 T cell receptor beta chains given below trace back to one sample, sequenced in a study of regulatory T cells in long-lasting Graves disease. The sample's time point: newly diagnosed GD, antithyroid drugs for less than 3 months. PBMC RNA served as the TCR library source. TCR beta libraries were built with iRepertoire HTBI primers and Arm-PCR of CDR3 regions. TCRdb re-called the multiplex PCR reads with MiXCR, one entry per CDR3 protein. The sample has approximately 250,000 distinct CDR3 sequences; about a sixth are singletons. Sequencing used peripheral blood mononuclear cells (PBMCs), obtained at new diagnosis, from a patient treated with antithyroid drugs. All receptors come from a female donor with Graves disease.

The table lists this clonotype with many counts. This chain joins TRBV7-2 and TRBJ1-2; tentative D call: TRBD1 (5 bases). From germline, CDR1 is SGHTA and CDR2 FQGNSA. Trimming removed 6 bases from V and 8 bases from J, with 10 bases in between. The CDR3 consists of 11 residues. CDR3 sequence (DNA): TGTGCCAGCAGGGGGGGGGGAGGCTACACCTTC. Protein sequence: CASRGGGGYTF.

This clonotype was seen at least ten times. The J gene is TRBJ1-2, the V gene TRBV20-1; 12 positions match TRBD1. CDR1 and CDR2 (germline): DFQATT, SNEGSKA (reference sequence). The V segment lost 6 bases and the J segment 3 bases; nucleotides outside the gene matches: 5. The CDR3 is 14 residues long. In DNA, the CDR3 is TGCAGTGCCCCGGGACAGGGGGCTTACTATGGCTACACCTTC. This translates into CSAPGQGAYYGYTF.

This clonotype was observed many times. Here the CDR3 DNA reads TGTGCCAGCAGCCTCTCCACAGTGAACACTGAAGCTTTCTTT. Encoded protein: CASSLSTVNTEAFF. This sequence joins TRBV7-9 and TRBJ1-1; the D is unclear. The V end lost 5 bases, the J end lost 0 bases, and 10 bases lay between the germline ends. CDR1 and CDR2 (germline): SEHNR, FQNEAQ (reference sequence). The CDR3 is 14 residues long.

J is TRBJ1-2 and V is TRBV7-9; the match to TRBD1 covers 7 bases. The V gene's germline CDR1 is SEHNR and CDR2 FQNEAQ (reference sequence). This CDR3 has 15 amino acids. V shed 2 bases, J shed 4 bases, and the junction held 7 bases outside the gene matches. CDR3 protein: CASSLKGSGGYGYTF. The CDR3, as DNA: TGTGCCAGCAGCTTAAAGGGATCAGGGGGCTATGGCTACACCTTC.

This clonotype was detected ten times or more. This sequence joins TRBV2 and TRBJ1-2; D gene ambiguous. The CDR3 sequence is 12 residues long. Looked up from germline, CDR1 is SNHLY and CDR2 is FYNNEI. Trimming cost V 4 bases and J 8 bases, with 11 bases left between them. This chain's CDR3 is CASSATPGGYTF. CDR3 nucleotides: TGTGCCAGCAGTGCGACGCCCGGGGGCTACACCTTC.

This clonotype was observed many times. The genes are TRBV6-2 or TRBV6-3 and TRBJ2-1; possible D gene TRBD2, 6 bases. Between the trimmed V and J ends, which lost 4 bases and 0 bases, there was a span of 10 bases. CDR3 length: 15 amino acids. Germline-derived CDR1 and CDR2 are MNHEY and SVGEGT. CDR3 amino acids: CASSSAGSSYNEQFF. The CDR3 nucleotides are TGTGCCAGCAGTTCTGCGGGGAGCTCCTACAATGAGCAGTTCTTC.

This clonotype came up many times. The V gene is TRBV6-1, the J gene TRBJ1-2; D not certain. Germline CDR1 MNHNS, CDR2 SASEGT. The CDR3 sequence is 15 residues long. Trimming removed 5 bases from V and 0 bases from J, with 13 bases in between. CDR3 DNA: TGTGCCAGCAGTAACCCGGGCGTGGCTAACTATGGCTACACCTTC. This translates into CASSNPGVANYGYTF.

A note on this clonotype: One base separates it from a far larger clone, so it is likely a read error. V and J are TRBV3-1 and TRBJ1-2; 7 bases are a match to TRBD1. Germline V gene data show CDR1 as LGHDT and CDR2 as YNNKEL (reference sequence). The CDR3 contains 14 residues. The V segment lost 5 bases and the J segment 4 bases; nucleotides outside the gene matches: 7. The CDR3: CASSMSRGTYGYTF. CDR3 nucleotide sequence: TGTGCCAGCAGCATGTCCAGGGGGACCTATGGCTACACCTTC.

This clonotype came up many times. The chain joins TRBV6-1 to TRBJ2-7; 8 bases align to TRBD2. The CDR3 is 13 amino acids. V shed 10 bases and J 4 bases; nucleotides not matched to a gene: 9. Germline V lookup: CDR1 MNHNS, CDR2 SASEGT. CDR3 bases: TGTGCCACCGCCCCCGGGAGGGGTTACGAGCAGTACTTC. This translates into CATAPGRGYEQYF.

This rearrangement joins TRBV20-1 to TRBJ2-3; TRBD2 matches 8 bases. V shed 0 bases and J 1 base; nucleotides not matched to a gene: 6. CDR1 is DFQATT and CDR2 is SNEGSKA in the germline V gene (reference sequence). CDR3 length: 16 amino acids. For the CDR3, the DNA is TGCAGTGCTAGAGATAAAAAGACTAGCGGCACAGATACGCAGTATTTT. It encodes CSARDKKTSGTDTQYF.

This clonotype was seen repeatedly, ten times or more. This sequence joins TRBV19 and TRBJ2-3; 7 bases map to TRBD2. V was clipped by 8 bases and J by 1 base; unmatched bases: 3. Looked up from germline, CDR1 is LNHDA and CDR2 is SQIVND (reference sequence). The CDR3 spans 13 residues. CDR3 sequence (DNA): TGTGCCAGTCAGCGGGACGGCACAGATACGCAGTATTTT. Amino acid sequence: CASQRDGTDTQYF. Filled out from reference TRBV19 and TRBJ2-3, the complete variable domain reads DGGITQSPKYLFRKEGQNVTLSCEQNLNHDAMYWYRQDPGQGLRLIYYSQIVNDFQKGDIAEGYSVSREKKESFPLTVTSAQKNPTAFYLCASQRDGTDTQYFGPGTRLTVL.

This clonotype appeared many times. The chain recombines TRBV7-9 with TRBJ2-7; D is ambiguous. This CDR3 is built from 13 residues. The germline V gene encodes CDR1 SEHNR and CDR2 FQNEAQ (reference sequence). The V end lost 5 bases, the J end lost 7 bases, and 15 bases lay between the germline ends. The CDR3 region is CASSPRHGYEQYF. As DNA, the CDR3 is TGTGCCAGCAGCCCTAGACATGGCTATGAGCAGTACTTC.